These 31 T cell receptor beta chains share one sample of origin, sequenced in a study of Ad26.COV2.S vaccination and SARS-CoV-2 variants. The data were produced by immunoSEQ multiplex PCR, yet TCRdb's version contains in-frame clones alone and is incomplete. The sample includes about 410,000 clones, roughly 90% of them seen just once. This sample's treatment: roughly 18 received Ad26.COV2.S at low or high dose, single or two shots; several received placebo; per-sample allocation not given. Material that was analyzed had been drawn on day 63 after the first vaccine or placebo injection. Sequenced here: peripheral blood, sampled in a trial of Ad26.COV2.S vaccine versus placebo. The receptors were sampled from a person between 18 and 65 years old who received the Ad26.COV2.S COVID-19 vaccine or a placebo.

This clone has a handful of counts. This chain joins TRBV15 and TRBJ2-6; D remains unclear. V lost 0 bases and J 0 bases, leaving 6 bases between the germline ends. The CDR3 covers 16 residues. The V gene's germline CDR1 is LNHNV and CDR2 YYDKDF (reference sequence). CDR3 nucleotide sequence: TGTGCCACCAGCAGAGAACACGGCTCTGGGGCCAACGTCCTGACTTTC. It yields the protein CATSREHGSGANVLTF. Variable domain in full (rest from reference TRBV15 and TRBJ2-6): DAMVIQNPRYQVTQFGKPVTLSCSQTLNHNVMYWYQQKSSQAPKLLFHYYDKDFNNEADTPDNFQSRRPNTSFCFLDIRSPGLGDTAMYLCATSREHGSGANVLTFGAGSRLTVL.

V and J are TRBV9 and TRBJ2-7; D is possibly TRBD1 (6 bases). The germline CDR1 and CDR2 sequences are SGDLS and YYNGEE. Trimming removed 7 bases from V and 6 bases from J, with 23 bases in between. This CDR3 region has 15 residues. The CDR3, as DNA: TGTGCCAGCTCCTCCCTCGGGGCAGGGGTTAGCGAGCAGTACTTC. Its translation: CASSSLGAGVSEQYF.

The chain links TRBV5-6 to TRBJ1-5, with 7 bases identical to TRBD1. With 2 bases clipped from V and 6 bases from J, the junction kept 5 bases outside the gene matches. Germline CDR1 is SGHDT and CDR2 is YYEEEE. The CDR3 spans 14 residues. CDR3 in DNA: TGTGCCAGCAGCTTATGGGACAGTTTTCAGCCCCAGCATTTT. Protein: CASSLWDSFQPQHF.

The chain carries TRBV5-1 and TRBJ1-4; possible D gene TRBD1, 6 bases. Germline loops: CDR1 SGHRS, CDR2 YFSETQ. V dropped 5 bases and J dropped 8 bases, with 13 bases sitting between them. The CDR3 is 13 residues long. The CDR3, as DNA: TGCGCCAGCAGTGAGGGGGTAGGCGAAAAACTGTTTTTT. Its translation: CASSEGVGEKLFF.

CDR3 coding DNA: TGTGCCAGCAGCAAAGCTCAGAGGGTAGGCACCGGGGAGCTGTTTTTT. It yields the protein CASSKAQRVGTGELFF. The V call is TRBV21-1, the J call TRBJ2-2; TRBD2, the table's D call, lacks a check against the DNA. TRBV21-1 is a recognized pseudogene. The CDR3 consists of 16 residues.

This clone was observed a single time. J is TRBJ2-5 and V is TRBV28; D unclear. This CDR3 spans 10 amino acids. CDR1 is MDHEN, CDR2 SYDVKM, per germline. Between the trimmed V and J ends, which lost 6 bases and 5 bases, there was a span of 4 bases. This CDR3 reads CASRQETQYF. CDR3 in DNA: TGTGCCAGCAGGCAGGAGACCCAGTACTTC.

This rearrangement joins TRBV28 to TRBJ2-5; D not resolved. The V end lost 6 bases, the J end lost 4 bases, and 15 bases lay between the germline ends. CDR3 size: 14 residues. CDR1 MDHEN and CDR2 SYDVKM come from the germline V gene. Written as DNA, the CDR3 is TGTGCCAGCAGGACCCCCCGGTCGGGAGAGACCCAGTACTTC. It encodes CASRTPRSGETQYF.

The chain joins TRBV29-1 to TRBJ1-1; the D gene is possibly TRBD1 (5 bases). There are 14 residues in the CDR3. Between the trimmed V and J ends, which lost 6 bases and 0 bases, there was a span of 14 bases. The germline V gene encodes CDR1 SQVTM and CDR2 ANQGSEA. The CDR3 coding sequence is TGCAGCGTGGGCCGGGACGAACTGAACACTGAAGCTTTCTTT. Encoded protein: CSVGRDELNTEAFF. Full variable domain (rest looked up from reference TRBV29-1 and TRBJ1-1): SAVISQKPSRDICQRGTSLTIQCQVDSQVTMMFWYRQQPGQSLTLIATANQGSEATYESGFVIDKFPISRPNLTFSTLTVSNMSPEDSSIYLCSVGRDELNTEAFFGQGTRLTVV.

CDR3 region: CSVGGPGQGKETQYF. The CDR3 DNA follows: TGCAGCGTTGGGGGCCCGGGACAGGGGAAAGAGACCCAGTACTTC. V is TRBV29-1 and J is TRBJ2-5; 10 bases fit TRBD1. The CDR3 contains 15 residues. CDR1 SQVTM and CDR2 ANQGSEA come from the germline V gene. Trimming removed 4 bases from V and 3 bases from J; junction bases left unmatched: 8.

The CDR3 protein is CASSDKGGGTEAFF. The CDR3 DNA follows: TGTGCCAGCAGTGACAAGGGGGGAGGCACTGAAGCTTTCTTT. The gene calls are TRBV6-4 and TRBJ1-1; perhaps TRBD1 as D (6 bases). The CDR3 contains 14 residues. Deletions cut 2 bases from V and 4 bases from J, with 11 bases between. Germline V gives CDR1 MRHNA, CDR2 SNTAGT.

The CDR3, as DNA: TGTGCCAGCAGCTTAGTTCCCCAGGGGGCGAGAAACACCATATATTTT. Amino acid sequence: CASSLVPQGARNTIYF. V and J are TRBV7-8 and TRBJ1-3, with 8 bases matching TRBD1. The CDR3 has 16 residues. V trimming: 1 base; J trimming: 5 bases; junction bases outside the gene matches: 7. Germline V gene data show CDR1 as SGHVS and CDR2 as FQNEAQ.

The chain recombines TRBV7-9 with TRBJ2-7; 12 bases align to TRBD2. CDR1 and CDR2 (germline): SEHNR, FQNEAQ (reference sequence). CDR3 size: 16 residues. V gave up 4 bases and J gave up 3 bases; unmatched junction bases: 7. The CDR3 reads CASSYTSGRPDYEQYF. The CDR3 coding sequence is TGTGCCAGCAGCTACACTAGCGGGAGGCCCGACTACGAGCAGTACTTC. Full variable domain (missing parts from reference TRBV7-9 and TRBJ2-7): DTGVSQNPRHKITKRGQNVTFRCDPISEHNRLYWYRQTLGQGPEFLTYFQNEAQLEKSRLLSDRFSAERPKGSFSTLEIQRTEQGDSAMYLCASSYTSGRPDYEQYFGPGTRLTVT.

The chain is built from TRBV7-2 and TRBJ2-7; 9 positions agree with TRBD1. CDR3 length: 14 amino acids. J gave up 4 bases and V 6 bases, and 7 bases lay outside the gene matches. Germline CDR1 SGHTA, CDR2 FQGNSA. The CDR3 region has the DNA TGTGCCAGCAGGTCGACAGGGGGGACGTACGAGCAGTACTTC. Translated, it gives CASRSTGGTYEQYF. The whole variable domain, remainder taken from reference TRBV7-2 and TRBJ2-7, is GAGVSQSPSNKVTEKGKDVELRCDPISGHTALYWYRQSLGQGLEFLIYFQGNSAPDKSGLPSDRFSAERTGGSVSTLTIQRTQQEDSAVYLCASRSTGGTYEQYFGPGTRLTVT.

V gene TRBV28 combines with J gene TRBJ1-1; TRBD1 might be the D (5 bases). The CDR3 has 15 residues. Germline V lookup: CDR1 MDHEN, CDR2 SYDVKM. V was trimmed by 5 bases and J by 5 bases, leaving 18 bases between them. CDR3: CASSRGHSESTEAFF. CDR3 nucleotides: TGTGCCAGCAGTCGAGGACACTCCGAATCTACTGAAGCTTTCTTT.

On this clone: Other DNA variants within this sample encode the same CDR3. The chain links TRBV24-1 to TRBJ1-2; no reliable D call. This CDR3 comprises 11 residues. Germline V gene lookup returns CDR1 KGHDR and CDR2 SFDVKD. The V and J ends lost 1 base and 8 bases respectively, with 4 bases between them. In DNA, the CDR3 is TGTGCCACCAGTGATTTTACAGGCTACACCTTC. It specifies CATSDFTGYTF.

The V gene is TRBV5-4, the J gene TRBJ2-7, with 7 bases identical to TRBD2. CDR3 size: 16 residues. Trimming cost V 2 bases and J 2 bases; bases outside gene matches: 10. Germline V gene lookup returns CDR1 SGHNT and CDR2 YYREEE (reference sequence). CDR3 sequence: CASSFLVGGSPYEQYF. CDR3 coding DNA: TGTGCCAGCAGCTTCTTAGTGGGAGGGAGTCCCTACGAGCAGTACTTC. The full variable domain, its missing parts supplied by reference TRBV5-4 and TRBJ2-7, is ETGVTQSPTHLIKTRGQQVTLRCSSQSGHNTVSWYQQALGQGPQFIFQYYREEENGRGNFPPRFSGLQFPNYSSELNVNALELDDSALYLCASSFLVGGSPYEQYFGPGTRLTVT.

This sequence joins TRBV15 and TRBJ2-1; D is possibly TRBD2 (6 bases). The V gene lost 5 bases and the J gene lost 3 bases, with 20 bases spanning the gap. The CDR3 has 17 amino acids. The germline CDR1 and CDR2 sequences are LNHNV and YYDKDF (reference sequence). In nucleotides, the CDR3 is TGTGCCACCAGCGCGCATCGGGGTAGCGGTAGCTACAATGAGCAGTTCTTC. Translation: CATSAHRGSGSYNEQFF.

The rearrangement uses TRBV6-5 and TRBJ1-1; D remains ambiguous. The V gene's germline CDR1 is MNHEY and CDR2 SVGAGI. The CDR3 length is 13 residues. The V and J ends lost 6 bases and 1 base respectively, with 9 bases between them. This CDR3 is CASRLGQNTEAFF. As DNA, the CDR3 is TGTGCCAGCAGGCTGGGTCAGAACACTGAAGCTTTCTTT.

The CDR3 DNA reads TGTGCCAGCAGCTTAGTTTTGGGTAATTCACCCCTCCACTTT. This sequence encodes CASSLVLGNSPLHF. The chain links TRBV7-2 to TRBJ1-6; no clear D gene. There are 14 residues in the CDR3. Trimming stripped 1 base from V and 6 bases from J, with 7 bases between. Germline V CDR1 and CDR2: SGHTA, FQGNSA.

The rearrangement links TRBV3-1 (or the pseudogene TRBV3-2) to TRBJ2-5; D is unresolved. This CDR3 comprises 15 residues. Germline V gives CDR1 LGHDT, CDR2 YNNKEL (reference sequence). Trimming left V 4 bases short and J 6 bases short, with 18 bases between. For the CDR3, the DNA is TGTGCCAGCAGCCGGTCTACCCCCGTCGGAAAGACCCAGTACTTC. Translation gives CASSRSTPVGKTQYF.

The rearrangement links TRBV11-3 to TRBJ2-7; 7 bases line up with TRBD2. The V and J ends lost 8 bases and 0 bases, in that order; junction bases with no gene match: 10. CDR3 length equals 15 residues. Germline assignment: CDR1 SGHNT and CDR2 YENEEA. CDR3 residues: CASQWGGMNSYEQYF. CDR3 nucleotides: TGTGCCAGCCAGTGGGGAGGGATGAACTCCTACGAGCAGTACTTC.

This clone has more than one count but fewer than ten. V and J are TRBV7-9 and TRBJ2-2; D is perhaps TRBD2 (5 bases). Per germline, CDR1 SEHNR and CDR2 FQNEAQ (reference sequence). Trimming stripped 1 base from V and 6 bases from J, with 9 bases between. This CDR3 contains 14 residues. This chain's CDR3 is CASSLGGYPGELFF. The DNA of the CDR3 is TGTGCCAGCAGCTTAGGAGGGTATCCCGGGGAGCTGTTTTTT.

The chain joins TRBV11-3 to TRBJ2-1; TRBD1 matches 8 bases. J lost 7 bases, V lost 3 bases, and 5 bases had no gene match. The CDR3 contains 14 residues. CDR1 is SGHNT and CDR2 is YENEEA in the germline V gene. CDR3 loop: CASSFRDRWNEQFF. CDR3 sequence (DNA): TGTGCCAGCAGCTTCCGGGACAGGTGGAATGAGCAGTTCTTC.

This CDR3 reads CASSLIVSPTGELFF. In DNA, the CDR3 is TGTGCCAGCAGCTTAATAGTTAGCCCGACCGGGGAGCTGTTTTTT. The chain carries TRBV7-9 and TRBJ2-2; D not certain. This CDR3 is built from 15 residues. V was trimmed by 2 bases and J by 5 bases, leaving 12 bases between them. The germline CDR1 and CDR2 sequences are SEHNR and FQNEAQ (reference sequence).

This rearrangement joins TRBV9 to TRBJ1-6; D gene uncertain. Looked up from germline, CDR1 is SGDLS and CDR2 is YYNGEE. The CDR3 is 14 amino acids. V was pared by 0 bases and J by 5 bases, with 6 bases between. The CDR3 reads CASSVAQNNSPLHF. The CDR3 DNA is TGTGCCAGCAGCGTAGCACAGAATAATTCACCCCTCCACTTT.

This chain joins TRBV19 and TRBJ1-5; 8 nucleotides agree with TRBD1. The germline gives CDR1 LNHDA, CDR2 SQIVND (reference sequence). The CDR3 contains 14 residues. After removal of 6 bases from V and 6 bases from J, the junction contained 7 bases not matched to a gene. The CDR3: CASSSDRVTQPQHF. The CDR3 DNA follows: TGTGCCAGTAGCTCGGACAGGGTTACTCAGCCCCAGCATTTT.

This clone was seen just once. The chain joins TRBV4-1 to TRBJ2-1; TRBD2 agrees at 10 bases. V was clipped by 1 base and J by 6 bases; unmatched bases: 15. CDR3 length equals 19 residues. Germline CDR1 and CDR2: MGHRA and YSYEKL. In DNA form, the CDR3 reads TGCGCCAGCAGCCAAGGTCGGGGGGCCCTAGCGGGAGCCTCCAATGAGCAGTTCTTC. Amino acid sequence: CASSQGRGALAGASNEQFF.

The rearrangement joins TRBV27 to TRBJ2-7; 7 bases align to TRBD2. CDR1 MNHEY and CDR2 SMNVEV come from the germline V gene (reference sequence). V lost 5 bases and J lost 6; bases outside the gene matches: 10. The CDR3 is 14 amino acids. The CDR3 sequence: CASSLGGSGSEQYF. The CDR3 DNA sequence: TGTGCCAGCAGTCTTGGCGGGAGTGGATCCGAGCAGTACTTC.

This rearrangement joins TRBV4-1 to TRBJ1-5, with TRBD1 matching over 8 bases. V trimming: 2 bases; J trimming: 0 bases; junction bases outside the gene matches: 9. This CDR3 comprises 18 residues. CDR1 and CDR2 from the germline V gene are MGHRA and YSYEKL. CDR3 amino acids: CASSQKPGTGFSNQPQHF. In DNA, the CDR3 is TGCGCCAGCAGCCAAAAACCCGGGACAGGCTTTAGCAATCAGCCCCAGCATTTT.

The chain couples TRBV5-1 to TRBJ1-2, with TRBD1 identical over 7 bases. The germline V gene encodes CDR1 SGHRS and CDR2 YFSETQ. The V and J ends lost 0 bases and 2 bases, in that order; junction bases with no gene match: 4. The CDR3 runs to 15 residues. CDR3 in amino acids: CASSLEEGANYGYTF. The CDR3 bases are TGCGCCAGCAGCTTGGAGGAGGGGGCAAACTATGGCTACACCTTC.

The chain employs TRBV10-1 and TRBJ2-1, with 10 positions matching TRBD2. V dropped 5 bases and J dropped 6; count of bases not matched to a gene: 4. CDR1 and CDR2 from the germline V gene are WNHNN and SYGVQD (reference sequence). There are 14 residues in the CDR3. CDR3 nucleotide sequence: TGCGCCAGCAGTCTAGCGGGAGACGGCAATGAGCAGTTCTTC. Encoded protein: CASSLAGDGNEQFF.